One and the same sample provided the 10 T cell receptor beta chains below, sequenced in a study of shared clonotypes between healthy human individuals. Positively selected for CCR7, the CD45RO-negative cells used as naive CD8 cells excluded terminally differentiated effector memory CD45RA+ cells. TCRdb's copy holds only in-frame clones and misses some; the assay was immunoSEQ multiplex PCR. The profile shows roughly 1,800,000 clones, about 95% of them singletons. Material for sequencing was naive CD8+ T cells sorted from blood. The receptor source for this set is a man aged 18-30 years in good health.

This chain connects TRBV19 to TRBJ1-1, with D tentatively TRBD1 (5 bases). Trimming cost V 6 bases and J 5 bases, with 13 bases left between them. Germline lookup yields CDR1 LNHDA and CDR2 SQIVND (reference sequence). The CDR3 loop spans 13 amino acids. The CDR3 nucleotides read TGTGCCAGTAGCCCAGGGTGGGATACTGAAGCTTTCTTT. Translation: CASSPGWDTEAFF.

This clone was seen once. The V gene is TRBV27, the J gene TRBJ2-2; 7 positions agree with TRBD2. The CDR3 covers 18 residues. The germline gives CDR1 MNHEY, CDR2 SMNVEV (reference sequence). The V segment lost 0 bases and the J segment 3 bases; nucleotides outside the gene matches: 10. As DNA, the CDR3 is TGTGCCAGCAGTTTATCGGTAGCCCTCAGCGGGGACACCGGGGAGCTGTTTTTT. This sequence encodes CASSLSVALSGDTGELFF.

The gene calls are TRBV28 and TRBJ1-1, with D unresolved. Germline CDR1 is MDHEN and CDR2 is SYDVKM. V shed 4 bases and J shed 5 bases, with 8 bases lying between them. The CDR3 is made up of 12 amino acids. In nucleotides, the CDR3 is TGTGCCAGCAGTTGGGGTATTACTGAAGCTTTCTTT. Its protein is CASSWGITEAFF.

With regard to this clone: One end of the junction does not line up with germline, which may come from a read error. V gene TRBV6-1 combines with J gene TRBJ2-7, with a weak D call TRBD2 (7 bases). CDR3 size: 15 residues. Germline V lookup: CDR1 MNHNS, CDR2 SASEGT. CDR3 loop: CASSEGRGGDYEQYF. Here the CDR3 DNA reads TGTGCCAGCAGCGAAGGGCGAGGGGGGGACTACGAGCAGTACTTC.

Details on this clone: Other DNA sequences in the sample encode the same CDR3. The V and J genes are TRBV10-1 and TRBJ2-3; the match to TRBD2 covers 8 bases. J lost 2 bases, V lost 3 bases, and 4 bases had no gene match. The CDR3 is 15 amino acids. The V gene's germline CDR1 is WNHNN and CDR2 SYGVQD (reference sequence). This CDR3 reads CASSDGGASTDTQYF. CDR3 nucleotides: TGCGCCAGCAGTGACGGGGGGGCATCCACAGATACGCAGTATTTT.

The V call is TRBV4-2, the J call TRBJ1-6; D unresolved. CDR1 is LGHNA, CDR2 YNFKEQ, per germline. The V end lost 0 bases, the J end lost 0 bases, and 15 bases lay between the germline ends. The CDR3 is made up of 19 amino acids. CDR3 nucleotides: TGTGCCAGCAGCCAAGAAGAAAGGACCGCGAGCTCCTATAATTCACCCCTCCACTTT. Protein sequence: CASSQEERTASSYNSPLHF.

The chain is built from TRBV5-5 and TRBJ1-1; possible D gene TRBD1, 5 bases. CDR3 length: 14 amino acids. The V end was cut by 4 bases, the J end by 4 bases, with 14 bases between. The V gene's germline CDR1 is SGHKS and CDR2 YYEKEE (reference sequence). CDR3 nucleotides: TGTGCCAGCAGCCCCACCTTGGGGGGCACTGAAGCTTTCTTT. Protein sequence: CASSPTLGGTEAFF.

The rearrangement joins TRBV11-2 to TRBJ2-2; D might be TRBD2 (5 bases). The V end was cut by 1 base, the J end by 3 bases, with 21 bases between. This CDR3 contains 19 residues. Germline V CDR1 and CDR2: SGHAT, FQNNGV. The CDR3: CASSLGGFGADSYTGELFF. The CDR3 bases are TGTGCCAGCAGCTTAGGAGGCTTTGGAGCGGATTCATACACCGGGGAGCTGTTTTTT.

The V gene is TRBV28, the J gene TRBJ1-1; maybe TRBD1 (5 bases). Germline-derived CDR1 and CDR2 are MDHEN and SYDVKM. The V and J ends lost 6 bases and 5 bases respectively, with 19 bases between them. The CDR3 has 15 amino acids. The CDR3 reads CASSPPEGVETEAFF. CDR3 bases: TGTGCCAGCAGCCCTCCAGAAGGGGTCGAGACTGAAGCTTTCTTT.

The chain joins TRBV2 to TRBJ1-2, with a tentative D call TRBD1 (5 bases). Per germline, CDR1 SNHLY and CDR2 FYNNEI. The V end was cut by 6 bases, the J end by 6 bases, with 20 bases between. The CDR3 covers 15 residues. CDR3 amino acids: CASRTEILGGDGYTF. DNA for the CDR3: TGTGCCAGCAGAACGGAGATCCTCGGGGGAGATGGCTACACCTTC.